This note documents a single T cell receptor (beta chain) sequence. Participants' reported clinical history set cohort assignment. This specimen comes from a study of blood T cell repertoires in COVID-19. Sequenced by immunoSEQ multiplex PCR; TCRdb stores in-frame clones only, minus some. The sample includes around 340,000 clones, about 88% seen only once; the top ten take just over 1%. Sequenced sample: PBMCs or T cells enriched from blood (not recorded which). This sequence was found in a woman aged 25-40 years who had been exposed to COVID-19.

The CDR3 region has the DNA TGTGCCAGCAGCTCGGGGTGGGAGCAGTACTTC. Its translation is CASSSGWEQYF. This chain joins TRBV7-9 and TRBJ2-7; tentatively, D is TRBD2 (5 bases). The CDR3 consists of 11 residues. Trimming left V 4 bases short and J 7 bases short, with 8 bases between. Germline V gene lookup returns CDR1 SEHNR and CDR2 FQNEAQ (reference sequence).